What follows are 27 T cell receptor beta chains derived from one specimen sequenced in a study of blood T cell repertoires in COVID-19. Produced via immunoSEQ multiplex PCR; TCRdb's table is partial and in-frame only. The table records approximately 250,000 clones, about 83% of them present only once. Sequencing was carried out using peripheral blood. Receptor source: a human donor in a cohort sampled during active COVID-19.

The V and J genes are TRBV10-1 and TRBJ2-2; 15 bases are a match to TRBD2. The J segment lost 2 bases and the V segment lost 2 bases, leaving 6 bases of the junction unmatched. The CDR3 has 19 amino acids. Germline lookup yields CDR1 WNHNN and CDR2 SYGVQD (reference sequence). CDR3 sequence reads: CASSEAGTSGRLNTGELFF. Here the CDR3 DNA reads TGCGCCAGCAGTGAGGCCGGGACTAGCGGGAGGCTTAACACCGGGGAGCTGTTTTTT.

V and J are TRBV14 and TRBJ2-1; 8 positions agree with TRBD2. V dropped 2 bases and J dropped 7; count of bases not matched to a gene: 10. This CDR3 contains 16 residues. Germline V gene data show CDR1 as SGHDN and CDR2 as FVKESK. DNA of the CDR3: TGTGCCAGCAGCCAAACAAGTGGACTAGCCACGAATGAGCAGTTCTTC. Its protein product is CASSQTSGLATNEQFF.

The chain uses TRBV30 and TRBJ2-3; 12 nucleotides align to TRBD2. CDR1 is GTSNPN and CDR2 is SVGIG in the germline V gene (reference sequence). After removal of 2 bases from V and 3 bases from J, the junction contained 6 bases not matched to a gene. The CDR3 covers 16 residues. CDR3 sequence reads: CAWSYLAGGPTDTQYF. The CDR3 DNA sequence: TGTGCCTGGAGTTACCTAGCGGGGGGGCCTACAGATACGCAGTATTTT. The whole variable domain, filled in from reference TRBV30 and TRBJ2-3, reads SQTIHQWPATLVQPVGSPLSLECTVEGTSNPNLYWYRQAAGRGLQLLFYSVGIGQISSEVPQNLSASRPQDRQFILSSKKLLLSDSGFYLCAWSYLAGGPTDTQYFGPGTRLTVL.

To note about this clone: At the DNA level, this CDR3 is encoded by other sequences in the same sample as well. The chain uses TRBV5-6 and TRBJ1-6; possibly TRBD1 for D (5 bases). The germline gives CDR1 SGHDT, CDR2 YYEEEE. The CDR3 is 12 amino acids. Between the trimmed V and J ends, which lost 3 bases and 10 bases, there was a span of 8 bases. CDR3 protein: CASSSQGSPLHF. CDR3 DNA: TGTGCCAGCAGCTCCCAGGGCTCACCCCTCCACTTT.

CDR3 bases: TGTGCTAGTGGTTTGACGACCGAGACAGAGAACACCGGGGAGCTGTTTTTT. Amino acids: CASGLTTETENTGELFF. The chain couples TRBV12-5 to TRBJ2-2; perhaps TRBD1 as D (5 bases). Germline lookup yields CDR1 LGHNT and CDR2 FRNRAP. The CDR3 consists of 17 residues. The ends were cut back, 2 bases at V and 1 base at J, with 14 bases in the middle.

This rearrangement joins TRBV2 to TRBJ1-2, with 9 nucleotides matching TRBD1. Trimming cost V 5 bases and J 8 bases; bases outside gene matches: 3. The CDR3 is 12 residues long. The germline gives CDR1 SNHLY, CDR2 FYNNEI. Here the CDR3 reads CASSPDRGGYTF. The CDR3 nucleotides are TGTGCCAGCAGTCCGGACAGGGGCGGCTACACCTTC.

A word on this clone: One junction end disagrees with the germline gene, perhaps due to a read error. The chain has TRBV28 and TRBJ2-1, with 15 bases fitting TRBD2. This CDR3 spans 13 amino acids. Germline V gives CDR1 MDHEN, CDR2 SYDVKM. CDR3 sequence (DNA): TGTGCCAGCAGCGGTCGGACTAGCGGGAGGGCCGTCTTC. The encoded protein is CASSGRTSGRAVF.

Only a few counts were recorded for this clone. The chain is built from TRBV10-1 and TRBJ1-6, with D unresolved. With 0 bases removed from V and 9 bases from J, the gap between germline ends came to 6 bases. CDR3 length: 13 residues. Germline CDR1 reads WNHNN; CDR2 reads SYGVQD (reference sequence). The DNA of the CDR3 is TGCGCCAGCAGTGAGTCGAGGAGTTCACCCCTCCACTTT. Encoded protein: CASSESRSSPLHF.

V gene TRBV11-2 combines with J gene TRBJ2-5, with 7 bases matching TRBD1. CDR3 length equals 17 residues. Germline assignment: CDR1 SGHAT and CDR2 FQNNGV. Trimming cost V 4 bases and J 5 bases; bases outside gene matches: 16. The CDR3 nucleotides are TGTGCCAGCAGCTCCTATAGCTACAGGGGCCTCTCGGAGACCCAGTACTTC. Translating gives CASSSYSYRGLSETQYF. Drawing the rest from reference TRBV11-2 and TRBJ2-5, the complete variable domain is EAGVAQSPRYKIIEKRQSVAFWCNPISGHATLYWYQQILGQGPKLLIQFQNNGVVDDSQLPKDRFSAERLKGVDSTLKIQPAKLEDSAVYLCASSSYSYRGLSETQYFGPGTRLLVL.

The J gene is TRBJ2-7, the V gene TRBV7-2; possible D gene TRBD2, 6 bases. V lost 3 bases and J lost 3, with 12 bases in between. The CDR3 extends over 14 amino acids. CDR1 is SGHTA and CDR2 is FQGNSA in the germline V gene. This chain's CDR3 is CASSLDYGGYEQYF. CDR3 nucleotides: TGTGCCAGCAGCTTGGACTACGGTGGCTACGAGCAGTACTTC.

In its sample, this clone was seen many times. V is TRBV7-2 and J is TRBJ1-5; TRBD1 matches at 8 bases. Looked up from germline, CDR1 is SGHTA and CDR2 is FQGNSA. The CDR3 covers 15 residues. J lost 2 bases, V lost 6 bases, and 6 bases had no gene match. The CDR3 loop reads CASRDRAGGNQPQHF. Here the CDR3 DNA reads TGTGCCAGCAGGGACAGGGCGGGGGGCAATCAGCCCCAGCATTTT.

The chain joins TRBV2 to TRBJ2-3; 8 bases align to TRBD1. The CDR3 runs to 14 residues. Germline trimming cut 6 bases from V and 4 bases from J; bases unmatched to any gene: 6. The germline V gene encodes CDR1 SNHLY and CDR2 FYNNEI. Written as DNA, the CDR3 is TGTGCCAGCAGACCGGGACAGGTTTCAGATACGCAGTATTTT. Its protein is CASRPGQVSDTQYF. Filled out from reference TRBV2 and TRBJ2-3, the complete variable domain reads EPEVTQTPSHQVTQMGQEVILRCVPISNHLYFYWYRQILGQKVEFLVSFYNNEISEKSEIFDDQFSVERPDGSNFTLKIRSTKLEDSAMYFCASRPGQVSDTQYFGPGTRLTVL.

The V call is TRBV3-1 (or the pseudogene TRBV3-2), the J call TRBJ1-5; D ambiguous. Germline V gives CDR1 LGHDT, CDR2 YNNKEL (reference sequence). V lost 1 base to trimming and J lost 6 bases, with 10 bases between them. The CDR3 has 14 residues. The CDR3 DNA sequence: TGTGCCAGCAGCCAAGCGGCTGGAGGTCAGCCCCAGCATTTT. This sequence encodes CASSQAAGGQPQHF.

This clone was observed a handful of times. V usage is TRBV27 and J usage is TRBJ2-7; D unresolved. With 6 bases removed from V and 0 bases from J, the gap between germline ends came to 9 bases. Germline lookup yields CDR1 MNHEY and CDR2 SMNVEV (reference sequence). The CDR3 has 13 residues. The CDR3 DNA is TGTGCCAGCAGCGTTGGCTTCTCCTACGAGCAGTACTTC. Translated, it gives CASSVGFSYEQYF.

The CDR3 DNA reads TGCGCCAGCAGACGTAGCGGGAGTTTGCAAGAGACCCAGTACTTC. Translation: CASRRSGSLQETQYF. This chain joins TRBV5-1 and TRBJ2-5; the match to TRBD2 covers 9 bases. The CDR3 totals 15 residues. Losses at the gene ends were 5 bases for V and 2 bases for J; bases not matched to a gene: 7. Germline V CDR1 and CDR2: SGHRS, YFSETQ.

The chain recombines TRBV11-3 with TRBJ2-5, with 9 bases aligning to TRBD1. The CDR3 runs to 15 residues. The germline V gene has CDR1 SGHNT and CDR2 YENEEA. With 3 bases clipped from V and 4 bases from J, the junction kept 6 bases outside the gene matches. CDR3 residues: CASSLAPGQGETQYF. The CDR3 DNA follows: TGTGCCAGCAGCTTGGCCCCGGGACAGGGAGAGACCCAGTACTTC.

The chain combines TRBV9 with TRBJ1-3, with TRBD1 as a possible D gene (6 bases). Germline CDR1 reads SGDLS; CDR2 reads YYNGEE. The CDR3 has 15 amino acids. V gave up 0 bases and J gave up 2 bases, with 9 bases separating them. CDR3 region: CASSVDTGTGNTIYF. DNA of the CDR3: TGTGCCAGCAGCGTAGATACAGGGACTGGAAACACCATATATTTT.

This chain joins TRBV7-2 and TRBJ2-3; TRBD2 aligns across 13 bases. V gave up 5 bases and J gave up 4 bases; unmatched junction bases: 6. The CDR3 runs 16 residues. Germline assignment: CDR1 SGHTA and CDR2 FQGNSA. In DNA form, the CDR3 reads TGTGCCAGCAGCCCAGGGACTAGCGGGATAGCAGATACGCAGTATTTT. It yields the protein CASSPGTSGIADTQYF.

The CDR3 coding sequence is TGTGCCAGCAGCTTGGCAAGCGGGATATACTACGAGCAGTACTTC. Residues: CASSLASGIYYEQYF. The chain uses TRBV7-2 and TRBJ2-7; 7 bases are shared with TRBD2. Losses at the gene ends were 3 bases for V and 3 bases for J; bases not matched to a gene: 8. The germline gives CDR1 SGHTA, CDR2 FQGNSA. The CDR3 is 15 residues long.

In DNA, the CDR3 is TGTGCCACATTCCCTAGCGGGGGGCGCACAGATACGCAGTATTTT. Translation: CATFPSGGRTDTQYF. The chain has TRBV19 and TRBJ2-3; 11 positions match TRBD2. Trimming cost V 10 bases and J 1 base; bases outside gene matches: 7. Germline CDR1 reads LNHDA; CDR2 reads SQIVND (reference sequence). This CDR3 has 15 residues. Drawing the rest from reference TRBV19 and TRBJ2-3, the complete variable domain is DGGITQSPKYLFRKEGQNVTLSCEQNLNHDAMYWYRQDPGQGLRLIYYSQIVNDFQKGDIAEGYSVSREKKESFPLTVTSAQKNPTAFYLCATFPSGGRTDTQYFGPGTRLTVL.

The chain uses TRBV29-1 and TRBJ2-5, with D perhaps TRBD2 (6 bases). Germline V gives CDR1 SQVTM, CDR2 ANQGSEA. The ends were cut back, 1 base at V and 5 bases at J, with 8 bases in the middle. The CDR3 contains 12 residues. The CDR3 DNA reads TGCAGCGTTGAAGGGCTAGCGGAGACCCAGTACTTC. Residues: CSVEGLAETQYF.

The chain joins TRBV6-6 to TRBJ1-2; 8 positions match TRBD1. With V trimmed by 5 bases and J by 5 bases, 7 bases remained unmatched. The CDR3 runs to 14 residues. CDR1 is MNHNY and CDR2 is SVGAGI in the germline V gene (reference sequence). CDR3 in amino acids: CASSTGTGGYGYTF. CDR3 nucleotides: TGTGCCAGCAGTACTGGGACAGGAGGATATGGCTACACCTTC.

This clone was counted a single time. CDR3 bases: TGTGCCAGCAGTCCCGGACAGGGAATGGCGGATGAGCAGTTCTTC. It encodes CASSPGQGMADEQFF. This chain connects TRBV28 to TRBJ2-1; TRBD1 aligns across 8 bases. The CDR3 sequence is 15 residues long. The junction had 11 bases not matched to a gene; V was cut back by 5 bases and J by 8 bases. Germline CDR1 is MDHEN and CDR2 is SYDVKM.

By its share, this clone is medium-sized. The rearrangement joins TRBV18 to TRBJ1-5, with 7 bases that match TRBD1. From germline, CDR1 is KGHSH and CDR2 LQKENI. The CDR3 contains 17 residues. Trimming at V came to 4 bases and at J to 2 bases, leaving 11 bases not matched to a gene. CDR3: CASSLQIRGAGNQPQHF. The DNA for the CDR3 is TGTGCCAGCTCACTCCAGATCAGGGGGGCAGGCAATCAGCCCCAGCATTTT.

This sequence joins TRBV20-1 and TRBJ1-2; maybe TRBD1 (6 bases). With 2 bases removed from V and 12 bases from J, the gap between germline ends came to 13 bases. The CDR3 runs to 11 residues. In germline, CDR1 is DFQATT, CDR2 SNEGSKA (reference sequence). CDR3 sequence: CSARQGMGHTF. In nucleotides, the CDR3 is TGCAGTGCTAGACAGGGGATGGGCCACACCTTC.

V gene TRBV18 combines with J gene TRBJ2-1, with 7 bases matching TRBD1. Germline lookup yields CDR1 KGHSH and CDR2 LQKENI. V lost 3 bases, J lost 6 bases, and 2 bases stayed unmatched. The CDR3 consists of 13 residues. CDR3 bases: TGTGCCAGCTCACCGGGACAGCTCAATGAGCAGTTCTTC. Amino acid sequence: CASSPGQLNEQFF. The entire variable domain, with the rest obtained from reference TRBV18 and TRBJ2-1, is as follows: NAGVMQNPRHLVRRRGQEARLRCSPMKGHSHVYWYRQLPEEGLKFMVYLQKENIIDESGMPKERFSAEFPKEGPSILRIQQVVRGDSAAYFCASSPGQLNEQFFGPGTRLTVL.

This clone was observed a handful of times. The chain has TRBV10-1 and TRBJ2-5, with 10 bases aligning to TRBD2. V lost 6 bases to trimming and J lost 3 bases; unmatched junction nucleotides: 7. Germline V gene data show CDR1 as WNHNN and CDR2 as SYGVQD (reference sequence). The CDR3 spans 15 residues. The CDR3 is CASSARTSGKETQYF. The CDR3 DNA is TGCGCCAGCAGCGCCCGGACTAGCGGAAAAGAGACCCAGTACTTC.